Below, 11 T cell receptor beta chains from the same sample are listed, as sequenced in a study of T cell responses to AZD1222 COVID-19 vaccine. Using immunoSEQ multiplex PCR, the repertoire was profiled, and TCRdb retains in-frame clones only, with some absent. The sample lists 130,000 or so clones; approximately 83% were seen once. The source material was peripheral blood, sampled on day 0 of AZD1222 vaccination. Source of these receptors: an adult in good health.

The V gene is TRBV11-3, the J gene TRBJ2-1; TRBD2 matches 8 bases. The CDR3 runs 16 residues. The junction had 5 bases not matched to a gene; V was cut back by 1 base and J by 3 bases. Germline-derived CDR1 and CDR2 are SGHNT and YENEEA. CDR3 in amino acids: CASSLGGLEDYNEQFF. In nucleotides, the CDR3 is TGTGCCAGCAGCTTAGGGGGACTAGAAGACTACAATGAGCAGTTCTTC.

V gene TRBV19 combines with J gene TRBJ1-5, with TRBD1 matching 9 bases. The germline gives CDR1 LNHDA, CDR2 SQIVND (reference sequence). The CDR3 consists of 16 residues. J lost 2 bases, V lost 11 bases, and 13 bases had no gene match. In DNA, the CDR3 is TGTGCCGTCGGGACAGGGTTTAGATCGGGCAATCAGCCCCAGCATTTT. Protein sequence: CAVGTGFRSGNQPQHF.

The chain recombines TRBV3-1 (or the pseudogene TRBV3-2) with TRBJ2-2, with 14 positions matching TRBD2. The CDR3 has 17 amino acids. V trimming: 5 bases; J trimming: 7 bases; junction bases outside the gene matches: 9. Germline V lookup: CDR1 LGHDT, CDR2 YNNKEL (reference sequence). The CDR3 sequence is CASSSSGLAGVHGELFF. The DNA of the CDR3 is TGTGCCAGCAGCTCGTCGGGACTAGCGGGGGTTCACGGGGAGCTGTTTTTT.

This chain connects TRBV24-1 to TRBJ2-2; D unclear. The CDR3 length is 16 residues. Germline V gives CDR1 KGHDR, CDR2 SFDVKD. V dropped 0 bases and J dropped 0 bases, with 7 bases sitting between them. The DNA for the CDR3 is TGTGCCACCAGTGATTTGAGGCAGACGAACACCGGGGAGCTGTTTTTT. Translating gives CATSDLRQTNTGELFF.

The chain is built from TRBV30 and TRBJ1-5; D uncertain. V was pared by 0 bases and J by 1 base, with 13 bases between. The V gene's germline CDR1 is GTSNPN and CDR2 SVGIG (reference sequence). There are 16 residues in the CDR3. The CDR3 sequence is CAWSVPPGGSNQPQHF. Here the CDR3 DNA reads TGTGCCTGGAGTGTTCCCCCGGGAGGGAGCAATCAGCCCCAGCATTTT. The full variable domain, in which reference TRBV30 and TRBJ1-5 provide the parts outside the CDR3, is SQTIHQWPATLVQPVGSPLSLECTVEGTSNPNLYWYRQAAGRGLQLLFYSVGIGQISSEVPQNLSASRPQDRQFILSSKKLLLSDSGFYLCAWSVPPGGSNQPQHFGDGTRLSIL.

In DNA form, the CDR3 reads TGCGCCAGCAGCTTGACGGGGATTACACAAGAGACCCAGTACTTC. Translating it yields CASSLTGITQETQYF. This chain links TRBV5-1 with TRBJ2-5; D might be TRBD2 (5 bases). From germline, CDR1 is SGHRS and CDR2 YFSETQ. V was clipped by 1 base and J by 2 bases, with 12 bases between them. This CDR3 is 15 amino acids long.

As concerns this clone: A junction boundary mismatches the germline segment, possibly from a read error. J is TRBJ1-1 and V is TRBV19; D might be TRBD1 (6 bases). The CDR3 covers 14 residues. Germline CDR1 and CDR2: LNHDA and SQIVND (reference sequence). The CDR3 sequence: CASSVDRRNTEAFF. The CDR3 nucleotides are TGTGCCAGTAGTGTAGACAGGAGGAACACTGAAGCTTTCTTT.

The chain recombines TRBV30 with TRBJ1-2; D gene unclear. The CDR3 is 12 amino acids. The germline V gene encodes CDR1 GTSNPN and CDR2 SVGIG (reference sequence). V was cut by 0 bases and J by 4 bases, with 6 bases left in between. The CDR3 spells CAWSVEVYGYTF. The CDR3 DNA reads TGTGCCTGGAGTGTGGAGGTCTATGGCTACACCTTC.

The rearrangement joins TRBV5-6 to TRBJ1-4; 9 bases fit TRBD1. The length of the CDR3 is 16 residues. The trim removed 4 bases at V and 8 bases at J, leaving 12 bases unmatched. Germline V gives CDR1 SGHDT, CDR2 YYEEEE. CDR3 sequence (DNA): TGTGCCAGCAGCCAAGACCCCGGGACAGGGAAAGAAAAACTGTTTTTT. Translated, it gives CASSQDPGTGKEKLFF.

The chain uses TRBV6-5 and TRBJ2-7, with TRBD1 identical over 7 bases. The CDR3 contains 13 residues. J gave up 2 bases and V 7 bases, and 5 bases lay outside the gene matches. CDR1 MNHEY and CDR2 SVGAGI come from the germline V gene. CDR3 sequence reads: CASKETGTYEQYF. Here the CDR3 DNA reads TGTGCCAGCAAAGAGACAGGGACCTACGAGCAGTACTTC.

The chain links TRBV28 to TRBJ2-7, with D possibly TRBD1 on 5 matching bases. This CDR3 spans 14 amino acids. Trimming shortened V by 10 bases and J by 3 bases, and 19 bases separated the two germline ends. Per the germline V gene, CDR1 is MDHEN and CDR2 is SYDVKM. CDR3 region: CANAGLEYRYEQYF. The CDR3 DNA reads TGTGCCAATGCAGGGTTGGAGTATCGCTACGAGCAGTACTTC.